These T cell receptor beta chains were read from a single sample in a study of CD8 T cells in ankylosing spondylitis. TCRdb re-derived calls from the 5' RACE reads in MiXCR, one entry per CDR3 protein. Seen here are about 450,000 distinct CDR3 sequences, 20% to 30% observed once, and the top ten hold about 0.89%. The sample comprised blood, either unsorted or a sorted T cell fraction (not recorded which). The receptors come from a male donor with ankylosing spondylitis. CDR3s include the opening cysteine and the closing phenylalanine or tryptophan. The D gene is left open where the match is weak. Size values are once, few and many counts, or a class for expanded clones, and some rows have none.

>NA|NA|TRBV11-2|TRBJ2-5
CASSLNRMETQYF
TGTGCCAGCAGCTTAAACAGAATGGAGACCCAGTACTTC
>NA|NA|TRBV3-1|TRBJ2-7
CASSQDSAFGSYEQYF
TGTGCCAGCAGCCAAGATTCAGCGTTTGGCTCCTACGAGCAGTACTTC
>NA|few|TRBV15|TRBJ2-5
CATSIRTGQGETQYF
TGTGCCACCAGCATACGGACTGGTCAGGGCGAGACCCAGTACTTC
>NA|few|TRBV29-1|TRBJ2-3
CSVDRFADTQYF
TGCAGCGTCGACAGATTCGCAGATACGCAGTATTTT
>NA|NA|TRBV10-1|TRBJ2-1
CASSESTRIQYNEQFF
TGCGCCAGCAGTGAATCTACTCGGATACAGTACAATGAGCAGTTCTTC
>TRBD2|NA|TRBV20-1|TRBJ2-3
CSAKLAGGDTQYF
TGCAGTGCTAAACTAGCGGGAGGAGATACGCAGTATTTT
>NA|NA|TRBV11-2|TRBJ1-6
CASSLGGSGNSPLHF
TGTGCCAGCAGCTTAGGGGGTTCGGGCAATTCACCCCTCCACTTT
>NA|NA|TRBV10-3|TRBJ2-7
CAISDIGGIGQFPSYEQYF
TGTGCCATCAGTGATATTGGGGGGATAGGACAGTTCCCCTCCTACGAGCAGTACTTC
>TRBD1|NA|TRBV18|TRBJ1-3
CASSPRQGMNSGNTIYF
TGTGCCAGCTCACCACGACAGGGGATGAACTCTGGAAACACCATATATTTT
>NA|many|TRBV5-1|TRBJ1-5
CASSLEGSNQPQHF
TGCGCCAGCAGCTTGGAAGGGAGCAATCAGCCCCAGCATTTT
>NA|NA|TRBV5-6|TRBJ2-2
CASRAVVHTGELFF
TGTGCCAGCCGTGCGGTCGTTCACACCGGGGAGCTGTTTTTT
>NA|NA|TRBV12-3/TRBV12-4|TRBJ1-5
CASSPTRRPQHF
TGTGCCAGCAGCCCGACACGCCGGCCCCAGCATTTT